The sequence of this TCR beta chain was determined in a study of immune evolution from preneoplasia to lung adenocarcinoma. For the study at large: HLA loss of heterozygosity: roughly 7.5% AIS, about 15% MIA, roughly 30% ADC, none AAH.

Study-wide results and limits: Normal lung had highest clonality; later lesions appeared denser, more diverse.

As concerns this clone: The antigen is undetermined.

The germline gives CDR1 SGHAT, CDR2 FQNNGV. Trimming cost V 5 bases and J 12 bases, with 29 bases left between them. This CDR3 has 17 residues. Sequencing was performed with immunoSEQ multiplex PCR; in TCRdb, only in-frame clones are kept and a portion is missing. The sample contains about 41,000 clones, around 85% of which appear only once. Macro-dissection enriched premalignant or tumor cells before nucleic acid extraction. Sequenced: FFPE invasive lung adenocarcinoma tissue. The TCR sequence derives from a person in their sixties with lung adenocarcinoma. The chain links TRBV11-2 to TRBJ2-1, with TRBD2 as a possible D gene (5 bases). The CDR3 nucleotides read TGTGCCAGCAGCCCAGCGCTGATATCCCTGAGGGTGGTGGCGCAGTTCTTC. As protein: CASSPALISLRVVAQFF.